A selection of T cell receptor beta chains follows, all from one sample in a study of shared clonotypes between healthy human individuals. Profiled with immunoSEQ multiplex PCR; TCRdb holds only in-frame clones, not every one. The sample has 550,000 to 850,000 clones, 72% seen once. Sequencing was performed on memory CD4+ T cells sorted from blood. Receptors were obtained from a woman in her twenties or thirties in good health. The CDR3 runs from the conserved cysteine through the conserved F or W. The D gene is left open where the match is weak. Where a row states a size, it is once, few, many or the class of an expanded clone; other rows omit it.

>TRBV11-2|TRBJ2-3|-|many
CASSLGVSGRTDTQYF
TGTGCCAGCAGCTTAGGAGTTAGTGGACGCACAGATACGCAGTATTTT
>TRBV5-1|TRBJ1-5|-|once
CASSLDFQVGQPQHF
TGCGCCAGCAGCTTGGATTTTCAGGTTGGTCAGCCCCAGCATTTT
>TRBV19|TRBJ2-1|TRBD2|-
CASTPYGRSYNEQFF
TGTGCCAGTACCCCCTACGGGAGGTCCTACAATGAGCAGTTCTTC
>TRBV11-3|TRBJ2-1|TRBD2|once
CASSPLRGRDNEQFF
TGTGCCAGCAGCCCCCTTCGCGGGAGGGACAATGAGCAGTTCTTC
>TRBV27|TRBJ2-7|TRBD2|-
CARGRLAGRLHEQYF
TGTGCCAGGGGCCGACTAGCGGGACGGCTCCACGAGCAGTACTTC
>TRBV28|TRBJ2-5|-|-
CASIGNQETQYF
TGTGCCAGCATTGGTAACCAAGAGACCCAGTACTTC
>TRBV11-2|TRBJ2-1|-|-
CATSPWSILMSYNEQFF
TGTGCCACCTCACCATGGTCCATACTCATGTCCTACAATGAGCAGTTCTTC
>TRBV6-6|TRBJ2-3|TRBD2|medium-sized
CASRPSGRASDTQYF
TGTGCCAGCAGACCTAGCGGGAGGGCCTCCGATACGCAGTATTTT
>TRBV5-1|TRBJ1-1|TRBD1|many
CASSLAGTGGYTEAFF
TGCGCCAGCAGCTTAGCCGGGACAGGGGGTTACACTGAAGCTTTCTTT
>TRBV6-1|TRBJ1-1|TRBD1|few
CASSAGGFTEAFF
TGTGCCAGCAGTGCAGGGGGCTTCACTGAAGCTTTCTTT
>TRBV5-1|TRBJ1-5|TRBD1|-
CASSATGFDQPQHF
TGCGCCAGCAGCGCGACAGGGTTTGATCAGCCCCAGCATTTT
>TRBV11-1|TRBJ2-5|-|-
CASSLAGAETQYF
TGTGCCAGCAGCTTAGCGGGGGCAGAGACCCAGTACTTC
>TRBV6-1|TRBJ2-3|-|-
CASSDSYRPGTDTQYF
TGTGCCAGCAGTGATTCGTACCGCCCCGGGACAGATACGCAGTATTTT
>TRBV5-6|TRBJ2-3|TRBD1|many
CASSYRGQDTQYF
TGTGCCAGCAGCTACAGGGGTCAAGATACGCAGTATTTT
>TRBV5-4|TRBJ2-3|-|-
CASSLGAYTDTQYF
TGTGCCAGCAGCTTGGGGGCCTACACAGATACGCAGTATTTT
>TRBV28|TRBJ2-7|-|-
CASSSRWSLPGFYEQYF
TGTGCCAGCAGTTCCCGCTGGTCCTTGCCGGGGTTCTACGAGCAGTACTTC
>TRBV12-2|TRBJ1-5|-|-
CASRSQPQPQHF
TGTGCAAGTCGCTCCCAACCGCAGCCCCAGCATTTT
>TRBV11-3|TRBJ2-5|TRBD2|once
CASSLGGQETQYF
TGTGCCAGCAGCCTCGGGGGGCAAGAGACCCAGTACTTC
>TRBV7-2|TRBJ2-1|TRBD2|-
CASSPSGRAHNEQFF
TGTGCCAGCAGCCCTAGCGGGAGGGCCCACAATGAGCAGTTCTTC
>TRBV27|TRBJ1-2|TRBD1|-
CASSPTRQGTLVGYTF
TGTGCCAGCAGTCCAACCCGACAGGGAACTTTGGTTGGCTACACCTTC
>TRBV25-1|TRBJ1-1|TRBD1|-
CASSATGDTEAFF
TGTGCCAGCAGTGCGACAGGGGACACTGAAGCTTTCTTT
>TRBV7-9|TRBJ1-2|-|-
CASSYDGNYGYTF
TGTGCCAGCAGCTACGACGGAAACTATGGCTACACCTTC
>TRBV7-9|TRBJ1-4|-|-
CASSLGAGTRNEKLFF
TGTGCCAGCAGCTTAGGTGCCGGGACACGAAATGAAAAACTGTTTTTT
>TRBV4-2|TRBJ1-5|-|-
CASSQGRVNQPQHF
TGTGCCAGCAGCCAAGGCAGGGTTAATCAGCCCCAGCATTTT
>TRBV29-1|TRBJ1-2|-|-
CSVGTAAKGWGYTF
TGCAGCGTTGGTACGGCAGCGAAGGGTTGGGGCTACACCTTC
>TRBV7-8|TRBJ1-5|-|-
CASSLGTGFGSLRF
TGTGCCAGCAGCTTAGGAACTGGGTTTGGGTCTTTACGCTTT
>TRBV28|TRBJ2-2|-|-
CATKFGGGTGELFF
TGTGCCACCAAGTTTGGCGGAGGCACCGGGGAGCTGTTTTTT
>TRBV25-1|TRBJ2-7|-|few
CASTGASYEQYF
TGTGCCAGCACAGGGGCCAGCTACGAGCAGTACTTC
>TRBV5-1|TRBJ1-4|TRBD1|-
CASSFGQGGEKLFF
TGCGCCAGCAGCTTTGGACAGGGCGGTGAAAAACTGTTTTTT
>TRBV7-9|TRBJ1-3|-|-
CASSPGPASGNTIYF
TGTGCCAGCAGCCCTGGGCCCGCATCTGGAAACACCATATATTTT
>TRBV10-1|TRBJ1-1|-|few
CATQGHAFF
TGCGCCACACAGGGTCACGCTTTCTTT
>TRBV15|TRBJ1-4|-|few
CATSSGGSEKLFF
TGTGCCACCAGCTCGGGAGGTTCTGAAAAACTGTTTTTT
>TRBV18|TRBJ2-1|-|-
CASSTGLGNEQFF
TGTGCCAGCTCGACGGGACTGGGTAATGAGCAGTTCTTC
>TRBV19|TRBJ2-5|-|-
CASSSGILSETQYF
TGTGCCAGTAGTTCAGGGATTCTCTCGGAGACCCAGTACTTC
>TRBV27|TRBJ2-3|TRBD2|-
CASRLAGTRDTQYF
TGTGCCAGCAGATTAGCGGGAACCAGAGATACGCAGTATTTT
>TRBV19|TRBJ1-5|TRBD1|-
CASWTGRLGNQPQHF
TGTGCCAGCTGGACAGGGCGGCTGGGAAATCAGCCCCAGCATTTT
>TRBV5-1|TRBJ2-1|TRBD1|-
CASNDRGQNNEQFF
TGCGCCAGCAACGACAGGGGGCAGAACAATGAGCAGTTCTTC
>TRBV30|TRBJ2-2|-|-
CAWSDSRKELFF
TGTGCCTGGAGCGACTCAAGAAAGGAGCTGTTTTTT
>TRBV11-3|TRBJ2-1|TRBD2|-
CASSLGLAGYNEQFF
TGTGCCAGCAGCTTAGGGCTAGCGGGATACAATGAGCAGTTCTTC
>TRBV4-3|TRBJ1-1|TRBD1|many
CASRIRQGMGTEAFF
TGCGCCAGCAGAATACGACAGGGAATGGGGACTGAAGCTTTCTTT
>TRBV18|TRBJ2-6|TRBD1|-
CASSRTGQDSSGANVLTF
TGTGCCAGCTCACGGACGGGACAGGATAGCTCTGGGGCCAACGTCCTGACTTTC
>TRBV25-1|TRBJ1-1|-|-
CASSANSWEAFF
TGTGCCAGCAGTGCCAACAGTTGGGAAGCTTTCTTT
>TRBV11-2|TRBJ1-1|TRBD1|-
CASSYIGTGGRRAEAFF
TGTGCCAGCAGCTACATCGGGACAGGGGGCAGGAGGGCTGAAGCTTTCTTT
>TRBV6-1|TRBJ2-3|TRBD2|-
CASRGLLIADTQYF
TGTGCCAGCAGGGGACTACTCATCGCAGATACGCAGTATTTT
>TRBV27|TRBJ2-7|-|-
CASSGRGLSSYEQYF
TGTGCCAGCAGTGGTAGGGGCCTCAGCTCCTACGAGCAGTACTTC
>TRBV27|TRBJ1-1|TRBD1|-
CASRQDRVAFF
TGTGCCAGCAGACAAGACAGGGTAGCTTTCTTT
>TRBV7-9|TRBJ2-7|TRBD2|-
CASRGLAGDGRGYEQYF
TGTGCCAGCAGGGGACTAGCGGGAGACGGGCGGGGGTACGAGCAGTACTTC
>TRBV11-2|TRBJ2-2|TRBD1|few
CASSFRTGGGELFF
TGTGCCAGCAGCTTCCGGACAGGGGGCGGGGAGCTGTTTTTT
>TRBV7-2|TRBJ1-3|-|-
CASSPWGVDAGNTIYF
TGTGCCAGCAGCCCCTGGGGAGTAGACGCTGGAAACACCATATATTTT
>TRBV6-5|TRBJ1-3|TRBD1|-
CASRSRGLGNTIYF
TGTGCCAGCCGAAGTAGGGGGCTCGGAAACACCATATATTTT
>TRBV5-1|TRBJ1-1|-|-
CASSAGYGNTEAFF
TGCGCCAGCAGCGCAGGGTACGGGAACACTGAAGCTTTCTTT
>TRBV19|TRBJ1-2|TRBD1|few
CASWTDRVAFGYTF
TGTGCCAGTTGGACGGACAGGGTAGCCTTTGGCTACACCTTC
>TRBV4-1|TRBJ2-1|-|-
CASSQDLLARNEQFF
TGCGCCAGCAGCCAAGATCTACTAGCACGGAATGAGCAGTTCTTC
>TRBV10-3|TRBJ1-2|-|once
CAISESPGDYGYTF
TGTGCCATCAGTGAGTCTCCAGGGGACTATGGCTACACCTTC
>TRBV11-2|TRBJ1-5|-|-
CASSLGTGRSNQPQHF
TGTGCCAGCAGCTTAGGGACGGGACGCAGCAATCAGCCCCAGCATTTT
>TRBV28|TRBJ1-5|-|-
CASRRGYSNQPQHF
TGTGCCAGCAGAAGGGGGTATAGCAATCAGCCCCAGCATTTT
>TRBV7-8|TRBJ2-1|-|-
CASSPERIGTQNEQFF
TGTGCCAGCAGCCCAGAGAGAATCGGGACTCAAAATGAGCAGTTCTTC